A selection of T cell receptor beta chains follows, all from one sample in a study of blood T cell repertoires in COVID-19. Sequencing used immunoSEQ multiplex PCR; TCRdb keeps in-frame clones, though not all of them. The sample lists over 85,000 clones; about 76% were seen once. Source material: peripheral blood. The receptors come from a human donor in a cohort sampled during active COVID-19. The conserved cysteine and the conserved F or W are not part of the CDR3 here.

>TRBV4-2|TRBJ2-1
ASSQVTRRTTSEYNEQF
>TRBV19|TRBJ2-3
ASNDRGTYTDTQY
>TRBV2|TRBJ1-6
ASSAGNPDNSPLH
>TRBV6-6|TRBJ2-7
ASSPGTRRYEQY
>TRBV5-4|TRBJ2-7
ASSSFRSSYEQY
>TRBV3-1/TRBV3-2|TRBJ2-7
ASSQGPSGSYEQY
>TRBV30|TRBJ2-1
AWSRGLPNNEQF
>TRBV18|TRBJ2-5
ASSLNARDTKETQY
>TRBV27|TRBJ2-5
ASSEGGETQY
>TRBV6-5|TRBJ2-1
ASSPRLEVYNEQF
>TRBV7-8|TRBJ2-7
ASSPTSGYSYEQY
>TRBV7-9|TRBJ1-5
ASSGGSGHQPQH
>TRBV11-2|TRBJ1-2
ASSGDRGAYGYT
>TRBV4-2|TRBJ2-3
ASSVGERESTDTQY
>TRBV6-5|TRBJ2-2
ASTMDFYTGELF
>TRBV7-2|TRBJ1-5
ASSNRAGFGNQPQH
>TRBV27|TRBJ2-3
ASSSDGLAADTQY
>TRBV9|TRBJ1-3
ASSPLQGNSGNTIY
>TRBV28|TRBJ2-7
ASSLSRQEQY
>TRBV19|TRBJ2-1
ATDLGGGQPSYNEQF
>TRBV2|TRBJ2-1
ASSSWAGFNEQF
>TRBV7-3|TRBJ2-1
ASSQQDGSYNEQF
>TRBV11-1|TRBJ2-2
ASSLRAAGTTGELF